This TCR beta chain stems from a study of Ad26.COV2.S vaccination and SARS-CoV-2 variants. Libraries were prepared by immunoSEQ multiplex PCR; TCRdb keeps only in-frame clonotypes and omits some of them. This table has roughly 510,000 clones, approximately 90% appearing once. Treatment meaning: around 19 received Ad26.COV2.S at low or high dose, single or two shots; several received placebo; per-sample allocation not given. Samples analyzed were those drawn on day 63 after the first vaccine or placebo injection. On this clone itself: The antigen is not known.

This CDR3 region has 15 residues. Germline assignment: CDR1 SGHNT and CDR2 YENEEA. Trimming cost V 4 bases and J 2 bases, with 12 bases left between them. Study-level findings and limits: The placebo group had lower spike-specific TCR breadth than the vaccine recipients did. Substantial post-vaccination breadth of spike-specific CD8+ and CD4+ T cell responses was reported.

This TCR derives from a person aged 18-60 years who received the Ad26.COV2.S COVID-19 vaccine or a placebo. The chain joins TRBV11-3 to TRBJ1-3; D uncertain. The sample in question was peripheral blood, obtained in a trial of Ad26.COV2.S vaccine versus placebo. As DNA, the CDR3 is TGTGCCAGCAGCTCACAGCATCTTCCTGGAAACACCATATATTTT. Residues: CASSSQHLPGNTIYF. The full variable domain, completed using reference TRBV11-3 and TRBJ1-3, is EAGVVQSPRYKIIEKKQPVAFWCNPISGHNTLYWYLQNLGQGPELLIRYENEEAVDDSQLPKDRFSAERLKGVDSTLKIQPAELGDSAVYLCASSSQHLPGNTIYFGEGSWLTVV.